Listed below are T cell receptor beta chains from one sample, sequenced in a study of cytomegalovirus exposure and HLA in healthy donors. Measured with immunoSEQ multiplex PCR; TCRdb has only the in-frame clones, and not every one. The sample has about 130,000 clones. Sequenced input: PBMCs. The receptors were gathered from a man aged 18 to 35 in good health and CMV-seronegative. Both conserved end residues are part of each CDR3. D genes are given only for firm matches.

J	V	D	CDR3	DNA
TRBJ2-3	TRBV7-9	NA	CASSLAESKGTDTQYF	TGTGCCAGCAGCTTAGCGGAGTCAAAGGGCACAGATACGCAGTATTTT
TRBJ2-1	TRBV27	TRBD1	CASSRQGSSYNEQFF	TGTGCCAGCAGCCGACAGGGTAGCTCCTACAATGAGCAGTTCTTC
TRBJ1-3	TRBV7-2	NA	CASSLRDIGNTIYF	TGTGCCAGCAGCTTACGGGACATCGGAAACACCATATATTTT
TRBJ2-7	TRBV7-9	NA	CASSSYAGTTNEQYF	TGTGCCAGCAGCTCATACGCCGGGACAACGAACGAGCAGTACTTC
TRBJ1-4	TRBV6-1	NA	CASFLGATNEKLFF	TGTGCCAGCTTTCTAGGTGCAACTAATGAAAAACTGTTTTTT
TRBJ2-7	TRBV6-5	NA	CASRDNRYEQYF	TGTGCCAGCAGAGACAACCGTTACGAGCAGTACTTC
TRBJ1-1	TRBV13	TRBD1	CASSLAGQGRATEAFF	TGTGCCAGCAGCTTAGCTGGACAGGGGAGGGCCACTGAAGCTTTCTTT
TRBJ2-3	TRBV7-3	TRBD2	CASSRTSGRADTQYF	TGTGCCAGCAGCCGTACTAGCGGGAGGGCGGATACGCAGTATTTT
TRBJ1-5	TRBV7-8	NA	CASSLGQANNQPQHF	TGTGCCAGCAGCTTGGGGCAGGCGAACAATCAGCCCCAGCATTTT
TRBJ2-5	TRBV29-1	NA	CSVDLGRETQYF	TGCAGCGTTGATTTAGGGAGGGAGACCCAGTACTTC
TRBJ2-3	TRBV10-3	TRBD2	CAISETDRLAGLRDTQYF	TGTGCCATCAGTGAGACCGACCGACTAGCGGGCCTCAGGGATACGCAGTATTTT
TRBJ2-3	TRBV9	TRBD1	CASSVWTGTGSADTQYF	TGTGCCAGCAGCGTATGGACCGGGACAGGGTCGGCAGATACGCAGTATTTT
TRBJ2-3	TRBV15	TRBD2	CATSRFSGSSNTQYF	TGTGCCACCAGCAGATTTAGCGGGAGTTCGAATACGCAGTATTTT
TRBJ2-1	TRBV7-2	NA	CASSLSSTDQNEQFF	TGTGCCAGCAGCTTATCTTCGACAGATCAAAATGAGCAGTTCTTC
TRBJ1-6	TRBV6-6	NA	CASSQGQVHF	TGTGCCAGCAGTCAGGGGCAGGTCCACTTT
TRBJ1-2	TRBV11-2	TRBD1	CATDIRDRTYGYTF	TGTGCCACCGACATCCGGGACAGAACCTATGGCTACACCTTC
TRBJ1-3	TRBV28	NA	CASSPSTGRNTIYF	TGTGCCAGCAGTCCCTCGACAGGCCGAAACACCATATATTTT
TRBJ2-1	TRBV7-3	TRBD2	CASSFIGRGRGSDEQFF	TGTGCCAGCAGCTTCATCGGGAGGGGCCGGGGGAGCGATGAGCAGTTCTTC
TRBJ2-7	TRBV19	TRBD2	CASSTGTSGISYEQYF	TGTGCCAGTAGTACCGGGACTAGCGGGATTTCCTACGAGCAGTACTTC
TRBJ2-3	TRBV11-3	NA	CASSPRLPQGPDTQYF	TGTGCCAGCAGCCCTAGGCTACCCCAAGGTCCAGATACGCAGTATTTT
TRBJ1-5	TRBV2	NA	CASSEQGHRTYSNQPQHF	TGTGCCAGCAGTGAACAGGGACATCGTACTTATAGCAATCAGCCCCAGCATTTT
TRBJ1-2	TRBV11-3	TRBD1	CASSTRIQKGTDYGYTF	TGTGCCAGCAGCACACGAATCCAAAAAGGGACAGACTATGGCTACACCTTC
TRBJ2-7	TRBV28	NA	CASSFFGGAYEQYF	TGTGCCAGCAGTTTCTTCGGCGGCGCCTACGAGCAGTACTTC
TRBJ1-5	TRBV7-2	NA	CASSLAAQPQHF	TGTGCCAGCAGCTTAGCAGCCCAGCCCCAGCATTTT
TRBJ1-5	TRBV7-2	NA	CASSPSQGYSNQPQHF	TGTGCCAGCAGCCCTAGTCAGGGGTATAGCAATCAGCCCCAGCATTTT
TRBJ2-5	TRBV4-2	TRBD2	CASSQDLGGREGQETQYF	TGTGCCAGCAGCCAAGATCTGGGGGGCCGGGAGGGCCAAGAGACCCAGTACTTC
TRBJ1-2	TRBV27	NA	CASSFRAANYGYTF	TGTGCCAGCAGTTTTCGAGCGGCTAACTATGGCTACACCTTC
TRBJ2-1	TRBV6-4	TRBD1	CASSDSPGTGYNEQFF	TGTGCCAGCAGTGACTCGCCCGGGACAGGGTACAATGAGCAGTTCTTC
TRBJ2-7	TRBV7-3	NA	CASSSSQIGNSYEQYF	TGTGCCAGCAGCTCCTCCCAGATTGGCAACTCCTACGAGCAGTACTTC
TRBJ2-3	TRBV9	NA	CASSPRTARDTQYF	TGTGCCAGCAGCCCAAGGACTGCGCGGGATACGCAGTATTTT
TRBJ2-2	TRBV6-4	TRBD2	CASSVTGGFTGELFF	TGTGCCAGCAGTGTGACGGGGGGTTTCACCGGGGAGCTGTTTTTT
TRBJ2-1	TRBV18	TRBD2	CASSPRTSGYNEQFF	TGTGCCAGCTCACCCCGGACTAGCGGGTACAATGAGCAGTTCTTC
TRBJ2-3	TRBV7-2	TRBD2	CASSSGLAGITDTQYF	TGTGCCAGCAGCTCTGGACTAGCGGGGATCACAGATACGCAGTATTTT
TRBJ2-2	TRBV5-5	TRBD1	CASSVQGAIGELFF	TGTGCCAGCAGCGTACAGGGGGCTATCGGGGAGCTGTTTTTT
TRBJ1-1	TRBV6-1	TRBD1	CASSGSGGSAEAFF	TGTGCCAGCAGTGGGTCAGGGGGCTCGGCTGAAGCTTTCTTT
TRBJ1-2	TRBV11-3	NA	CASSVLDRTANYGYTF	TGTGCCAGCAGCGTCCTTGATAGGACAGCAAACTATGGCTACACCTTC
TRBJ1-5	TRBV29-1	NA	CSVGDGRGQPQHF	TGCAGCGTTGGAGACGGGAGGGGTCAGCCCCAGCATTTT
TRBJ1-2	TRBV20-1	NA	CSAVAGEQTF	TGCAGTGCCGTAGCGGGGGAGCAGACCTTC
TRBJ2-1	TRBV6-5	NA	CASSYSGEDGYNEQFF	TGTGCCAGCAGTTACTCGGGGGAGGATGGCTACAATGAGCAGTTCTTC
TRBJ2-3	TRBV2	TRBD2	CASSGLAGGPDTQYF	TGTGCCAGCAGTGGGCTAGCGGGGGGCCCAGATACGCAGTATTTT